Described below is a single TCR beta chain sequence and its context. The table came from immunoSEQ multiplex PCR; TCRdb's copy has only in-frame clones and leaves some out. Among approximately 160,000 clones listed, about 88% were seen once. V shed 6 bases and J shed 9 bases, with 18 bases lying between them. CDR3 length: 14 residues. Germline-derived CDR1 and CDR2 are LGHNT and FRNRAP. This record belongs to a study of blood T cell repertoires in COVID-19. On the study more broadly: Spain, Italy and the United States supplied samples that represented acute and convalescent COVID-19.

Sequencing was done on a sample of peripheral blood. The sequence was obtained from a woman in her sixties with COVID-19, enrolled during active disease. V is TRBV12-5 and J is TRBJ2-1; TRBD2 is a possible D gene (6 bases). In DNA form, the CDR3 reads TGTGCTAGTGGATCCTCTCGACTAGTGGCTGAGCAGTTCTTC. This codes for CASGSSRLVAEQFF.